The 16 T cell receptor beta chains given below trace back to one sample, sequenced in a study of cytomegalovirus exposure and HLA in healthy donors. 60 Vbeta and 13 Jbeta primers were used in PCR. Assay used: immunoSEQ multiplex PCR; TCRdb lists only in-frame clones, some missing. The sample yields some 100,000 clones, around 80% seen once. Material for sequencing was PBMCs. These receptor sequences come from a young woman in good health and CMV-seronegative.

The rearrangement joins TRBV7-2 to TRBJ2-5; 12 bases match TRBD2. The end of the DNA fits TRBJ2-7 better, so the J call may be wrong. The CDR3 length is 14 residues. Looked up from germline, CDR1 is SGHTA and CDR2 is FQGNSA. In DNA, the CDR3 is TGTGCCAGCAGCTTACTAGCGGGAGGGTACGAGCAGTACTTC. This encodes CASSLLAGGYEQYF.

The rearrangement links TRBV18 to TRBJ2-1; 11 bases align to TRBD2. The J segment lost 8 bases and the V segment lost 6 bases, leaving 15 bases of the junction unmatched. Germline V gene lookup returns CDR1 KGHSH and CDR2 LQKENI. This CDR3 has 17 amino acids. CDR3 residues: CASSTTNLAGGSHEQFF. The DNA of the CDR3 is TGTGCCAGCTCCACCACGAATCTAGCGGGAGGAAGTCATGAGCAGTTCTTC.

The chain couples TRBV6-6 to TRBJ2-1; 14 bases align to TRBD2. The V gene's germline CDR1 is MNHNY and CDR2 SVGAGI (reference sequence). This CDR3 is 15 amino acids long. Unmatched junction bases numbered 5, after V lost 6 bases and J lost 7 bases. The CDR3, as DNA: TGTGCCAGCAGGGGGACTAGCGGGGGATGGAATGAGCAGTTCTTC. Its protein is CASRGTSGGWNEQFF.

CDR3 residues: CASFRDRDNEQFF. The CDR3 coding sequence is TGTGCCAGTTTCCGGGACAGAGACAATGAGCAGTTCTTC. The chain is built from TRBV2 and TRBJ2-1, with 7 bases identical to TRBD1. Germline V gene lookup returns CDR1 SNHLY and CDR2 FYNNEI. The CDR3 loop spans 13 amino acids. Losses at the gene ends were 9 bases for V and 5 bases for J; bases not matched to a gene: 7.

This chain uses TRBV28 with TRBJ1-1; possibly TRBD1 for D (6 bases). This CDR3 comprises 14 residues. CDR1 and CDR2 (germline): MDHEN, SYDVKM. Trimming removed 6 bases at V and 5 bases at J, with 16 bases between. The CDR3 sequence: CASRARGGGTEAFF. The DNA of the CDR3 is TGTGCCAGCAGGGCCAGGGGAGGGGGGACTGAAGCTTTCTTT.

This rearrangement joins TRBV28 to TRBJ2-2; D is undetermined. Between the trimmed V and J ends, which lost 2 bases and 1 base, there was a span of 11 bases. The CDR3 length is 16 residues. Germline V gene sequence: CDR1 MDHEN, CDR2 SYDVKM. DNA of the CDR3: TGTGCCAGCAGTTTAGTCACAGATCGGAACACCGGGGAGCTGTTTTTT. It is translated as CASSLVTDRNTGELFF. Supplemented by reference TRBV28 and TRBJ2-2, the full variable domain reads DVKVTQSSRYLVKRTGEKVFLECVQDMDHENMFWYRQDPGLGLRLIYFSYDVKMKEKGDIPEGYSVSREKKERFSLILESASTNQTSMYLCASSLVTDRNTGELFFGEGSRLTVL.

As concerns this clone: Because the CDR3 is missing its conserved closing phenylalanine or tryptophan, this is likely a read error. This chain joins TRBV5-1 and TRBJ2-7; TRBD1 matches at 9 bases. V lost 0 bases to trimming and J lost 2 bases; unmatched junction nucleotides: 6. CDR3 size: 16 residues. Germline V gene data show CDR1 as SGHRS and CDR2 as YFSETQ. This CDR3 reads CASSLGRDRAPYEQYL. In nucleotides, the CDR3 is TGCGCCAGCAGCTTGGGGCGGGACAGGGCCCCCTACGAGCAGTACCTC.

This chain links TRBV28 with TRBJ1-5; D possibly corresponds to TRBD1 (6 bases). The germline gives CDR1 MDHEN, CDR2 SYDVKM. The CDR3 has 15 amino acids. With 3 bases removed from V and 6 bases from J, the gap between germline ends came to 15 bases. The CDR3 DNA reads TGTGCCAGCAGTTTCCCGGGGGGCGGGATTCAGCCCCAGCATTTT. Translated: CASSFPGGGIQPQHF. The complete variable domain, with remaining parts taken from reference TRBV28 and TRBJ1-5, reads DVKVTQSSRYLVKRTGEKVFLECVQDMDHENMFWYRQDPGLGLRLIYFSYDVKMKEKGDIPEGYSVSREKKERFSLILESASTNQTSMYLCASSFPGGGIQPQHFGDGTRLSIL.

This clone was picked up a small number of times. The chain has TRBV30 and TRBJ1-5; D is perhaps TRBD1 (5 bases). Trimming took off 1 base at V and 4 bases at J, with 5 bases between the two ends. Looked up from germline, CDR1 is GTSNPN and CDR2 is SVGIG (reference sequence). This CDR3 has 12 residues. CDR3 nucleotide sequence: TGTGCCTGGAGTGCAGGGAATCAGCCCCAGCATTTT. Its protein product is CAWSAGNQPQHF.

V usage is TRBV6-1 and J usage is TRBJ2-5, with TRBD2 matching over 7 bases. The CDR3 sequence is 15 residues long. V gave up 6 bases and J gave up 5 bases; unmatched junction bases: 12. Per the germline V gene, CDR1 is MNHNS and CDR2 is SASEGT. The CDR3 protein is CASSLVAEAGETQYF. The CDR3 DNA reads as TGTGCCAGCAGCTTAGTAGCCGAAGCGGGGGAGACCCAGTACTTC.

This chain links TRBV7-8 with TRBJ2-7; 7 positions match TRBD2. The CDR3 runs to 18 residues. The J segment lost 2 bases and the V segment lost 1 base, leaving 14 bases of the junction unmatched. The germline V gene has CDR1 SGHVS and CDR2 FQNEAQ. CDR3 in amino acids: CASSLVGIGSGATYEQYF. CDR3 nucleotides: TGTGCCAGCAGCTTAGTGGGGATTGGGAGCGGGGCTACCTACGAGCAGTACTTC.

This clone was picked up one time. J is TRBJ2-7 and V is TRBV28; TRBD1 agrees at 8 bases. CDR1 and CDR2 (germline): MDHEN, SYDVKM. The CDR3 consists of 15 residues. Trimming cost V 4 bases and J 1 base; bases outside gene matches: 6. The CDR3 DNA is TGTGCCAGCAGTTCGCGGGACAGGACTTCCTACGAGCAGTACTTC. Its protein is CASSSRDRTSYEQYF.

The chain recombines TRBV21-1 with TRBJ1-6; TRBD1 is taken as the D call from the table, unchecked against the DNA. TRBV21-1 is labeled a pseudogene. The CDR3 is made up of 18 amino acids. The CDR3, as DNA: TGTGCCAGCAGCAAAGTTTCGTTGGGTAGGGGGTTACATTCACCCCTCCACTTT. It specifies CASSKVSLGRGLHSPLHF.

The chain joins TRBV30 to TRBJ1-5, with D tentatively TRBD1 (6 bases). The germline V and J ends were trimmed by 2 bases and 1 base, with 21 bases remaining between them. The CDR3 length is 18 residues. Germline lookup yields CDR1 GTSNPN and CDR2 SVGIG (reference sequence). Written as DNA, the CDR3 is TGTGCCTGGAGTAAAGAGGGGAAGGGTAGGGGGAGCAATCAGCCCCAGCATTTT. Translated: CAWSKEGKGRGSNQPQHF.

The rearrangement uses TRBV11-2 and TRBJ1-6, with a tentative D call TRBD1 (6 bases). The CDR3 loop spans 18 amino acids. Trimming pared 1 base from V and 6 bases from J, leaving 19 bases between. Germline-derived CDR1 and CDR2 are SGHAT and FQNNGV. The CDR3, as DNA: TGTGCCAGCAGCTTAGCTTCATACAGGGCCCTGGGTAATTCACCCCTCCACTTT. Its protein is CASSLASYRALGNSPLHF.

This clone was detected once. CDR3 in DNA: TGCGCCAGCAGCCAATGGACTAGCTCCAATGAGCAGTTCTTC. Amino acids: CASSQWTSSNEQFF. The chain recombines TRBV4-3 with TRBJ2-1; 8 bases line up with TRBD2. This CDR3 has 14 residues. The ends lost 2 bases at V and 6 bases at J; junction bases unmatched: 3. Per germline, CDR1 LGHNA and CDR2 YSLEER.